The 11 T cell receptor beta chains in this list originate from one sample, sequenced in a study of glioma-infiltrating T cells. Amplification of TCR alpha and beta CDR3 regions from RNA used iRepertoire nested multiplex PCR. TCRdb re-called the multiplex PCR reads through MiXCR, storing one row per CDR3 protein. The sample includes a few hundred thousand distinct CDR3 sequences, around 38% of them seen just once. The sample was glioma tissue, nonneoplastic brain tissue, or PBMCs (not recorded which). These receptors all stem from a human donor with low-grade glioma or glioblastoma, undergoing nonglioma brain surgery, or in good health (not recorded which).

This clonotype was picked up many times. This chain uses TRBV15 with TRBJ1-5, with D unresolved. CDR1 is LNHNV and CDR2 is YYDKDF in the germline V gene (reference sequence). CDR3 length: 13 residues. With 3 bases removed from V and 0 bases from J, the gap between germline ends came to 3 bases. The CDR3 reads CATSSNSNQPQHF. The DNA for the CDR3 is TGTGCCACCAGCAGCAATAGCAATCAGCCCCAGCATTTT.

In this sample, this clonotype turned up a few times. This chain connects TRBV7-9 to TRBJ1-5; D is unresolved. The V and J ends lost 2 bases and 0 bases respectively, with 17 bases between them. This CDR3 has 18 amino acids. Germline CDR1 and CDR2: SEHNR and FQNEAQ (reference sequence). The CDR3 DNA reads TGTGCCAGCAGCTTAAGATCGACTTTGGCTTATAGCAATCAGCCCCAGCATTTT. It translates to CASSLRSTLAYSNQPQHF.

This chain connects TRBV7-6 to TRBJ2-3, with no clear D. Looked up from germline, CDR1 is SGHVS and CDR2 is FNYEAQ. The CDR3 contains 14 residues. V was trimmed by 1 base and J by 6 bases, leaving 11 bases between them. The CDR3: CASSLGSNPDTQYF. CDR3 sequence (DNA): TGTGCCAGCAGCTTAGGGTCTAATCCGGATACGCAGTATTTT.

The chain joins TRBV7-3 to TRBJ2-1; 11 nucleotides match TRBD2. Germline V gives CDR1 SGHTA, CDR2 FQGTGA. The junction had 7 bases not matched to a gene; V was cut back by 3 bases and J by 6 bases. This CDR3 has 16 amino acids. The CDR3, as DNA: TGTGCCAGCAGCTTCCGCGGACTAGCGGGCCGCAATGAGCAGTTCTTC. Translated, it gives CASSFRGLAGRNEQFF. The full variable domain, in which reference TRBV7-3 and TRBJ2-1 provide the parts outside the CDR3, is GAGVSQTPSNKVTEKGKYVELRCDPISGHTALYWYRQSLGQGPEFLIYFQGTGAADDSGLPNDRFFAVRPEGSVSTLKIQRTERGDSAVYLCASSFRGLAGRNEQFFGPGTRLTVL.

At least ten counts were recorded for this clonotype. V and J are TRBV6-1 and TRBJ1-5, with a tentative D call TRBD1 (5 bases). V was shortened by 5 bases and J by 3 bases, with 17 bases between the two germline ends. The CDR3 runs to 16 residues. The V gene's germline CDR1 is MNHNS and CDR2 SASEGT. Here the CDR3 reads CASSSKQMGHNQPQHF. Here the CDR3 DNA reads TGTGCCAGCAGTTCGAAACAGATGGGGCACAATCAGCCCCAGCATTTT.

There are a few counts of this clonotype. The gene calls are TRBV20-1 and TRBJ2-3; 7 bases are shared with TRBD2. J was trimmed by 2 bases and V by 6 bases; bases with no gene match: 14. CDR3 size: 16 residues. Germline values: CDR1 DFQATT, CDR2 SNEGSKA (reference sequence). The CDR3 is CSAESSGSGATDTQYF. The CDR3, as DNA: TGCAGTGCAGAATCATCGGGGAGCGGGGCCACAGATACGCAGTATTTT.

Concerning this clonotype itself: It may be a read error: a sequence one base away is much more abundant. This chain connects TRBV20-1 to TRBJ1-5, with unresolved D. Germline CDR1 DFQATT, CDR2 SNEGSKA (reference sequence). The CDR3 is 15 amino acids. CDR3: CCARVGWGSNQPQHF. DNA of the CDR3: TGCTGTGCTAGGGTTGGGTGGGGAAGCAATCAGCCCCAGCATTTT.

The chain couples TRBV28 to TRBJ2-4, with 8 bases lining up with TRBD1. V lost 4 bases and J lost 0; bases outside the gene matches: 8. This CDR3 is 17 amino acids long. CDR1 is MDHEN, CDR2 SYDVKM, per germline. CDR3 amino acids: CASSWTGRSRAKNIQYF. The DNA of the CDR3 is TGTGCCAGCAGTTGGACAGGGCGGAGTCGAGCCAAAAACATTCAGTACTTC.

Comments on this clonotype: One end of the junction does not line up with germline, which may come from a read error. The genes are TRBV5-4 and TRBJ2-7, with TRBD1 identical over 8 bases. The CDR3 sequence is 15 residues long. Germline values: CDR1 SGHNT, CDR2 YYREEE (reference sequence). CDR3 in amino acids: CASSLEGTGPYEEYF. The CDR3 DNA reads TGTGCCAGCAGCTTGGAAGGGACAGGACCCTACGAGGAGTACTTC.

This clonotype has at least ten counts. The rearrangement links TRBV28 to TRBJ2-1; TRBD1 is a possible D gene (6 bases). CDR3 length: 16 residues. Germline-derived CDR1 and CDR2 are MDHEN and SYDVKM. V dropped 5 bases and J dropped 2 bases, with 16 bases sitting between them. CDR3 sequence (DNA): TGTGCCAGCAGTACACTCCGGGACACCACCTACAATGAGCAGTTCTTC. It yields the protein CASSTLRDTTYNEQFF.

The chain employs TRBV4-3 and TRBJ2-7; D is possibly TRBD2 (6 bases). CDR3 size: 15 residues. V was pared by 0 bases and J by 6 bases, with 15 bases between. From germline, CDR1 is LGHNA and CDR2 YSLEER. The CDR3 spells CASSQDGRGPGEQYF. For the CDR3, the DNA is TGCGCCAGCAGCCAAGACGGGCGGGGACCCGGCGAGCAGTACTTC.